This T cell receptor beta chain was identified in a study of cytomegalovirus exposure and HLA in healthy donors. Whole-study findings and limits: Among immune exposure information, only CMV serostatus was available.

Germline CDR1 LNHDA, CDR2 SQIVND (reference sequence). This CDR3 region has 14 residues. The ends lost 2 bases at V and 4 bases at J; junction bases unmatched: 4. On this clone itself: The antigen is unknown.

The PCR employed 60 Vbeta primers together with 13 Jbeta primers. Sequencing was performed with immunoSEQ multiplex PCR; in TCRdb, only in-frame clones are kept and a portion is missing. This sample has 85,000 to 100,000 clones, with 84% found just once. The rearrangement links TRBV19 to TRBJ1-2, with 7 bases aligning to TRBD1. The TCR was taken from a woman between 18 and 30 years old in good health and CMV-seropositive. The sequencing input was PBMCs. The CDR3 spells CASSISGQSYGYTF. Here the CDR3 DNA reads TGTGCCAGTAGTATATCGGGACAGTCCTATGGCTACACCTTC.